Listed below are T cell receptor beta chains from one sample, sequenced in a study of blood T cell repertoires in COVID-19. Only in-frame clones appear in the TCRdb table, and some are missing; sequencing was by immunoSEQ multiplex PCR. The sample has roughly 240,000 clones, about four fifths seen once. The sequenced sample consisted of PBMCs or T cells enriched from blood (not recorded which). The source is a woman aged 40 to 50 who had been exposed to COVID-19. Each CDR3 is given with its conserved first and last residue. A D gene is named only where the DNA matches it firmly. For some rows the clone size is stated as once, few or many, or as a class when expanded; others skip it.

size: -
D: -
J: TRBJ1-2
V: TRBV7-8
DNA: TGTGCCAGCAGCCCCCTGGGCAGGGCAAAAGATATCGATGGCTACACCTTC
CDR3: CASSPLGRAKDIDGYTF

size: -
D: -
J: TRBJ1-2
V: TRBV20-1
DNA: TGCAGTGCTAGTTCGGCGGGCGCGGGGATTAGCTATGGCTACACCTTC
CDR3: CSASSAGAGISYGYTF

size: -
D: -
J: TRBJ2-3
V: TRBV29-1
DNA: TGCAGCGTGAGGGGGGGCCCAGATACGCAGTATTTT
CDR3: CSVRGGPDTQYF

size: -
D: TRBD1
J: TRBJ2-3
V: TRBV9
DNA: TGTGCCAGCAGGGGACAGGCCACAGATACGCAGTATTTT
CDR3: CASRGQATDTQYF

size: -
D: -
J: TRBJ1-1
V: TRBV3-1/TRBV3-2
DNA: TGTGCCAGCAGCCTTAAAGGGACACGAAACACTGAAGCTTTCTTT
CDR3: CASSLKGTRNTEAFF

size: -
D: TRBD1
J: TRBJ1-2
V: TRBV19
DNA: TGTGCCAGTACCCCGACAGGGGGCTATGGCTACACCTTC
CDR3: CASTPTGGYGYTF

size: -
D: TRBD1
J: TRBJ2-7
V: TRBV30
DNA: TGTGCCTGGAGTGTTTGGACAGGGACCTACGAGCAGTACTTC
CDR3: CAWSVWTGTYEQYF

size: once
D: TRBD1
J: TRBJ2-7
V: TRBV5-6
DNA: TGTGCCAGCAGCCGACTGGACAGGGAACTACGAGAGCAGTACTTC
CDR3: CASSRLDRELREQYF

size: -
D: -
J: TRBJ2-5
V: TRBV12-5
DNA: TGTGCTAGTGGTTTGGGTCTGGGACTATCGGGGGCCCAGGGAGGCCAAGAGACCCAGTACTTC
CDR3: CASGLGLGLSGAQGGQETQYF

size: -
D: TRBD1
J: TRBJ1-2
V: TRBV6-6
DNA: TGTGCCAGCAGTAACGGGGACAGCCGCACGGACACCTTC
CDR3: CASSNGDSRTDTF

size: -
D: -
J: TRBJ1-5
V: TRBV2
DNA: TGTGCCAGCAGTGAAGCGGCAGGTAGCAATCAGCCCCAGCATTTT
CDR3: CASSEAAGSNQPQHF

size: -
D: -
J: TRBJ2-4
V: TRBV5-6
DNA: TGTGCCAGCAGCTCTCTGTATTTAGCCAAAAACATTCAGTACTTC
CDR3: CASSSLYLAKNIQYF

size: -
D: TRBD1
J: TRBJ2-7
V: TRBV7-9
DNA: TGTGCCAGCAGCCCGGGCCTCAGACAGGGCCAATACGAGCAGTACTTC
CDR3: CASSPGLRQGQYEQYF

size: -
D: TRBD1
J: TRBJ2-7
V: TRBV10-3
DNA: TGTGCCATCAGTGCGTCGTTTCTGACAGGGTCCTCCTACGAGCAGTACTTC
CDR3: CAISASFLTGSSYEQYF

size: -
D: TRBD1
J: TRBJ2-7
V: TRBV5-3
DNA: TGTGCCAGAAGCTTGGAGGGGGCAGGGTCAGGGTCCCCCCACTGGGTGCAGTACTTC
CDR3: CARSLEGAGSGSPHWVQYF

size: -
D: -
J: TRBJ1-3
V: TRBV3-1/TRBV3-2
DNA: TGTGCCAGCAGGGACAGTAGCTCTGGAAACACCATATATTTT
CDR3: CASRDSSSGNTIYF

size: -
D: TRBD1
J: TRBJ1-1
V: TRBV7-2
DNA: TGTGCCAGCAGCCCGCAGTCAGGGGGTGGTGCTGAAGCTTTCTTT
CDR3: CASSPQSGGGAEAFF

size: -
D: TRBD2
J: TRBJ2-3
V: TRBV27
DNA: TGTGCCAGCAGCCCAAGGTCACTAGCGGGGCCCACAGATACGCAGTATTTT
CDR3: CASSPRSLAGPTDTQYF

size: -
D: TRBD1
J: TRBJ2-1
V: TRBV28
DNA: TGTGCCAGCAGTTCGGGGTACAGGGGGCGCAATGAGCAGTTCTTC
CDR3: CASSSGYRGRNEQFF

size: -
D: -
J: TRBJ1-4
V: TRBV2
DNA: TGTGCCAGCAGTTTTCTCGGACAGATTGACGAAAAACTGTTTTTT
CDR3: CASSFLGQIDEKLFF

size: -
D: TRBD2
J: TRBJ2-2
V: TRBV9
DNA: TGTGCCAGCAGCGCCTCTAGCGGGGGGGCCCCTGGGGAGCTGTTTTTT
CDR3: CASSASSGGAPGELFF

size: -
D: -
J: TRBJ2-5
V: TRBV3-1/TRBV3-2
DNA: TGTGCCAGCAGCTCTCGTTCAGAGACCCAGTACTTC
CDR3: CASSSRSETQYF

size: -
D: TRBD1
J: TRBJ1-2
V: TRBV6-5
DNA: TGTGCCAGCAGCAAAGACAGGGGAGATGGCTACACCTTC
CDR3: CASSKDRGDGYTF

size: -
D: TRBD2
J: TRBJ2-3
V: TRBV6-5
DNA: TGTGCCAGCAGTTACTTACTAGCGGGGGGGGAGGATACGCAGTATTTT
CDR3: CASSYLLAGGEDTQYF

size: once
D: -
J: TRBJ1-1
V: TRBV7-2
DNA: TGTGCCAGCAGCTTAGTCGGGATGAACACTGAAGCTTTCTTT
CDR3: CASSLVGMNTEAFF

size: -
D: TRBD1
J: TRBJ2-3
V: TRBV30
DNA: TGTGCCTGGAGCGCATCCGGGACAGGGGGCACAGATACGCAGTATTTT
CDR3: CAWSASGTGGTDTQYF

size: -
D: -
J: TRBJ1-2
V: TRBV19
DNA: TGTGCCAGTAAGGAGGGCGAGACTAACTATGGCTACACCTTC
CDR3: CASKEGETNYGYTF

size: -
D: TRBD1
J: TRBJ2-7
V: TRBV7-9
DNA: TGTGCCAGCAGCTCACGGGACAGAAGAGAAGAGCAGTACTTC
CDR3: CASSSRDRREEQYF

size: few
D: -
J: TRBJ1-2
V: TRBV10-3
DNA: TGTGCCATCAGGCCATTGGAGCGTGATGGCTACACCTTC
CDR3: CAIRPLERDGYTF

size: many
D: -
J: TRBJ1-4
V: TRBV7-2
DNA: TGTGCCAGCAGTCTAATCTGGGGGCCTGACAATGAAAAACTGTTTTTT
CDR3: CASSLIWGPDNEKLFF

size: -
D: -
J: TRBJ1-6
V: TRBV7-6
DNA: TGTGCCAGCAGCCCCACAGGGTATAATTCACCCCTCCACTTT
CDR3: CASSPTGYNSPLHF

size: once
D: TRBD1
J: TRBJ1-1
V: TRBV7-2
DNA: TGTGCCAGCAGCTCCAGGGCAGGGGGTGAAGCTTTCTTT
CDR3: CASSSRAGGEAFF

size: once
D: -
J: TRBJ2-5
V: TRBV3-1/TRBV3-2
DNA: TGTGCCAGCAGCCAAGATTCGTCAGGGCCGGAGACCCAGTACTTC
CDR3: CASSQDSSGPETQYF

size: -
D: TRBD1
J: TRBJ2-1
V: TRBV18
DNA: TGTGCCAGCTCACCAAAGGACAGGGGGTACAATGAGCAGTTCTTC
CDR3: CASSPKDRGYNEQFF

size: -
D: -
J: TRBJ1-3
V: TRBV7-2
DNA: TGTGCCAGCAGCCCTCGTCGACAGGATGCAGACACCATATATTTT
CDR3: CASSPRRQDADTIYF

size: -
D: -
J: TRBJ2-2
V: TRBV19
DNA: TGTGCCAGTAACCGCGGACAGCCCACCGGGGAGCTGTTTTTT
CDR3: CASNRGQPTGELFF

size: -
D: TRBD1
J: TRBJ2-1
V: TRBV7-9
DNA: TGTGCCAGCGGACACCGGGACAGCCTATACAATGAGCAGTTCTTC
CDR3: CASGHRDSLYNEQFF

size: once
D: TRBD2
J: TRBJ2-1
V: TRBV7-6
DNA: TGTGCCAGCAGCTGGCTAGCGGGGCTCAACAATGAGCAGTTCTTC
CDR3: CASSWLAGLNNEQFF

size: once
D: -
J: TRBJ2-2
V: TRBV19
DNA: TGTGCCAGTAGTTTTCACACGAACACCGGGGAGCTGTTTTTT
CDR3: CASSFHTNTGELFF

size: -
D: TRBD2
J: TRBJ2-1
V: TRBV28
DNA: TGTGCCAGCAGTCCACGGGACGGGAGGGGGATAAATGAGCAGTTCTTC
CDR3: CASSPRDGRGINEQFF

size: -
D: -
J: TRBJ1-6
V: TRBV6-6
DNA: TGTGCCAGCATCGAGCCTAATTCACCCCTCCACTTT
CDR3: CASIEPNSPLHF

size: few
D: TRBD1
J: TRBJ1-1
V: TRBV5-1
DNA: TGCGCCAGCAGCTCTCAGACAGGGTTGGTCACTGAAGCTTTCTTT
CDR3: CASSSQTGLVTEAFF

size: once
D: -
J: TRBJ1-1
V: TRBV12-3/TRBV12-4
DNA: TGTGCCAGCAGTTTTCAGGGGAACACTGAAGCTTTCTTT
CDR3: CASSFQGNTEAFF